This TCR beta chain was captured in a study of T cell responses to AZD1222 COVID-19 vaccine (TCRdb year 2021). Study-level background: A total of approximately 250 trial participants underwent TCR sequencing, of whom about 210 had received two doses of AZD1222 and roughly 26 had received two doses of the MenACWY control vaccine. Trial participants were enrolled by age into subgroups of 18-55, 56-69 and 70-plus years, and around 140, 26 and 57 TCR-sequenced participants, respectively, were included in these subgroups. Points the paper makes about the study in general: Conclusions about previously exposed vaccinees are limited, since just five to seven AZD1222 recipients were seropositive for SARS-CoV-2 at baseline. Reportedly, close to half of the unique spike-specific TCRs recognized epitopes lying outside the regions that are mutated in the B.1.351 and B.1.1.7 variants. The 56-69-year group was small, and its depth increase did not reach significance, likely because of low power. The whole spike protein was spanned by vaccine-associated CD4 TCRs, and dominant responses were seen in regions 160-218 and 743-854. Participants were mostly white British and included more females than males, and it was suggested by the authors that clonal diversity may have been underestimated. No day 14 peak-response samples were available, so repertoires were characterized only after the peak T cell response. After two AZD1222 doses, spike-specific TCR breadth and depth were significantly higher than at day 0 and than in MenACWY recipients.

The CDR3 regions of human TCRbeta chains were analyzed by immunosequencing. Per the original workflow: Repertoire TCRs were matched against a reference library of SARS-CoV-2-specific TCRs generated with the MIRA antigen-specificity platform. Breadth meant the fraction of unique TCRs that were SARS-CoV-2-associated, whereas depth meant the fraction of total T cells that were SARS-CoV-2-associated. Using the MIRA data, each spike-specific TCR was mapped to the spike region that the TCR reacts to and placed in a CD4 or CD8 class. Log10-transformed breadth and depth values were compared by one-way ANOVA with Sidak's multiple comparisons tests. TCRdb carries this immuneACCESS record with in-frame sequences only. Its versions omit some clonotypes, under half of them owing to an unresolved V gene in the studies checked, with the rest unexplained. The DNA was the basis for D and trimming; V, J and clone size are from that table. Across this sample there are tens of thousands of clones, with approximately 92% seen only once. The ten top clones hold under 3% of the sample.

This specimen's time point label, interpreted: about 28 days (+/-7) after the second vaccine dose. AZD1222 recipients with second doses at about 4 weeks or about 12 weeks were pooled, because spike-specific TCR depth and breadth did not differ between schedules. Vaccinee samples came from UK trials COV001 and COV002, including a single-blind randomized controlled phase 2/3 trial of AZD1222 (ChAdOx1 nCoV-19) in healthy adults. For TCRbeta chain sequencing, PBMC samples were collected from trial participants at day 0 and at day 28 after the second dose. The germline V gene provides CDR1 SNHLY and CDR2 FYNNEI. V has 5 bases trimmed and J has 4 bases trimmed; junction bases matching no gene number 3. Including cysteine and phenylalanine, the CDR3 has 13 amino acids. Kept here is only the CDR3 DNA, which spans 39 bases and is read in frame from base 1. Concerning this clone: Its antigen is still unknown. Nothing much larger sits one base from this clone, and base qualities are not available.

The specimen was peripheral blood, collected 28 days after the second AZD1222 dose. This clonotype was obtained from an adult who received the AZD1222 COVID-19 vaccine. Recombination linked TRBV2 to TRBJ2-5, and TRBD1 aligns with 8 junction nucleotides. The CDR3 loop reads CASSRTGRETQYF. The DNA sequence reads TGTGCCAGCAGTCGGACAGGGAGAGAGACCCAGTACTTC.